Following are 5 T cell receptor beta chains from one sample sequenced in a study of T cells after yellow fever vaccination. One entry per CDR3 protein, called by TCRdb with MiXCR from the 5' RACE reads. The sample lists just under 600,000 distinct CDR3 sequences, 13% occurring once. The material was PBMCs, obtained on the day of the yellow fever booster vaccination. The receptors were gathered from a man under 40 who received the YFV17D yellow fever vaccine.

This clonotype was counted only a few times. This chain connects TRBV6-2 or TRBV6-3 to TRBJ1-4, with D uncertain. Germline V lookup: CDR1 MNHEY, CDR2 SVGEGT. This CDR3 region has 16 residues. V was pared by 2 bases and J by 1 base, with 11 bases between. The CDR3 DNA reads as TGTGCCAGCAGTTACGTGCAGATGAAAACTAATGAAAAACTGTTTTTT. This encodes CASSYVQMKTNEKLFF.

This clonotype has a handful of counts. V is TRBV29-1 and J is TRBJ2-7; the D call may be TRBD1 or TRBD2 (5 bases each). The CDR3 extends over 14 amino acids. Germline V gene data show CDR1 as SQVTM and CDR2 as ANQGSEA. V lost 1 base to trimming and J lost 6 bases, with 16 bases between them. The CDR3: CSVEAPQRGPEQYF. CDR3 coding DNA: TGCAGCGTTGAAGCACCCCAGAGGGGTCCCGAGCAGTACTTC.

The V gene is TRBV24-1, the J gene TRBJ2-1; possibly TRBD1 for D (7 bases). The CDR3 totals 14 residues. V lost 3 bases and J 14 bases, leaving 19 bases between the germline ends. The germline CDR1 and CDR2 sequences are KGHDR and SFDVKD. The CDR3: CATSDPNRGTGEFF. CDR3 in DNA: TGTGCCACCAGTGATCCCAACAGGGGAACGGGAGAGTTCTTC.

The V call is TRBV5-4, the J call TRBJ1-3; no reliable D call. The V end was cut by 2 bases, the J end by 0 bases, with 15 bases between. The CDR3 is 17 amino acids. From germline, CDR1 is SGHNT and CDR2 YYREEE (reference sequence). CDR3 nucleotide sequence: TGTGCCAGCAGCTTCGGTCAGAACTCCCACTCTGGAAACACCATATATTTT. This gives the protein CASSFGQNSHSGNTIYF.

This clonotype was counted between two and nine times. CDR3 protein: CAIRQATSYEQYF. The CDR3, as DNA: TGTGCCATCCGGCAGGCAACCTCCTACGAGCAGTACTTC. The chain joins TRBV10-3 to TRBJ2-7; D is ambiguous. Germline V lookup: CDR1 ENHRY, CDR2 SYGVKD. The ends were cut back, 8 bases at V and 0 bases at J, with 11 bases in the middle. The CDR3 spans 13 residues.